The next 12 T cell receptor beta chains were all read from a single sample in a study of cytomegalovirus exposure and HLA in healthy donors. In the PCR, 60 Vbeta and 13 Jbeta primers were used. Using immunoSEQ multiplex PCR, the repertoire was profiled, and TCRdb retains in-frame clones only, with some absent. The table includes some 120,000 clones, 6.5% to 9.5% detected once. Material for sequencing was PBMCs. The source of these receptors is a woman aged 35 to 49 in good health and CMV-seropositive.

Remarks on this clone: Different DNA sequences within this sample yield the same CDR3. The V and J genes are TRBV5-4 and TRBJ1-3; possibly TRBD1 for D (6 bases). This CDR3 region has 16 residues. Trimming stripped 4 bases from V and 2 bases from J, with 16 bases between. Germline lookup yields CDR1 SGHNT and CDR2 YYREEE (reference sequence). CDR3 nucleotide sequence: TGTGCCAGCAGCGATACAACGGGGGGGCCTGGAAACACCATATATTTT. This codes for CASSDTTGGPGNTIYF.

This clone was seen many times. The chain links TRBV6-1 to TRBJ1-3; 7 bases align to TRBD1. Trimming cost V 4 bases and J 2 bases; bases outside gene matches: 5. The CDR3 is made up of 15 amino acids. Germline loops: CDR1 MNHNS, CDR2 SASEGT. The CDR3 loop reads CASSGQGGAGNTIYF. CDR3 sequence (DNA): TGTGCCAGCAGTGGACAGGGAGGCGCTGGAAACACCATATATTTT.

This chain uses TRBV28 with TRBJ1-1; D perhaps matches TRBD1 (6 bases). With 3 bases removed from V and 8 bases from J, the gap between germline ends came to 16 bases. Germline assignment: CDR1 MDHEN and CDR2 SYDVKM. The CDR3 has 14 residues. The CDR3 region is CASSFRQGQREAFF. In nucleotides, the CDR3 is TGTGCCAGCAGTTTTCGGCAGGGGCAAAGGGAAGCTTTCTTT. The whole variable domain, remainder taken from reference TRBV28 and TRBJ1-1, is DVKVTQSSRYLVKRTGEKVFLECVQDMDHENMFWYRQDPGLGLRLIYFSYDVKMKEKGDIPEGYSVSREKKERFSLILESASTNQTSMYLCASSFRQGQREAFFGQGTRLTVV.

This clone appeared a few times. A read error may produce the germline difference seen at one junction end. The chain recombines TRBV13 with TRBJ2-7, with TRBD1 matching over 9 bases. The CDR3 is 15 residues long. The germline CDR1 and CDR2 sequences are PRHDT and FYEKMQ (reference sequence). The CDR3 protein is CASSLGTGLAYEQYF. The CDR3 nucleotides are TGTGCCAGCAGCCTAGGGACAGGGCTTGCCTACGAGCAGTACTTC.

This clone was counted between two and nine times. The chain links TRBV5-1 to TRBJ1-1, with 7 nucleotides matching TRBD1. This CDR3 is 14 amino acids long. The germline V gene has CDR1 SGHRS and CDR2 YFSETQ. V dropped 0 bases and J dropped 5; count of bases not matched to a gene: 4. The CDR3 DNA follows: TGCGCCAGCAGCTTGGGACAGGGTAGGACTGAAGCTTTCTTT. It is translated as CASSLGQGRTEAFF.

This clone was picked up a small number of times. The rearrangement links TRBV5-6 to TRBJ1-4; D remains ambiguous. Germline V lookup: CDR1 SGHDT, CDR2 YYEEEE. The CDR3 covers 15 residues. The germline V and J ends were trimmed by 0 bases and 7 bases, with 13 bases remaining between them. Written as DNA, the CDR3 is TGTGCCAGCAGCTTGGCCCCGGGAGGTAGTGAAAAACTGTTTTTT. Protein: CASSLAPGGSEKLFF.

This sequence joins TRBV23-1 and TRBJ2-7; TRBD1 aligns across 9 bases. TRBV23-1 is classed as an ORF, of uncertain function. The CDR3 runs to 17 residues. V lost 2 bases and J lost 3; bases outside the gene matches: 11. CDR3 nucleotides: TGCGCCAGCAGTCAACGGACGGGACAGGGAATTTTCTACGAGCAGTACTTC. Translated, it gives CASSQRTGQGIFYEQYF.

This clone was picked up a small number of times. The V and J genes are TRBV18 and TRBJ2-7; D perhaps matches TRBD1 (6 bases). V was trimmed by 0 bases and J by 6 bases, leaving 6 bases between them. The CDR3 length is 12 residues. Germline CDR1 reads KGHSH; CDR2 reads LQKENI. For the CDR3, the DNA is TGTGCCAGCTCACCACCAGGGGGCGAGCAGTACTTC. Its protein product is CASSPPGGEQYF.

This clone showed up just a few times. V is TRBV19 and J is TRBJ2-7; the match to TRBD1 covers 8 bases. V lost 6 bases to trimming and J lost 1 base; unmatched junction nucleotides: 2. In germline, CDR1 is LNHDA, CDR2 SQIVND (reference sequence). There are 13 residues in the CDR3. CDR3 sequence reads: CASRQGGSYEQYF. The CDR3 DNA sequence: TGTGCCAGTAGACAGGGGGGTTCCTACGAGCAGTACTTC.

V is TRBV7-6 and J is TRBJ1-1; tentative D call: TRBD1 (5 bases). The V gene lost 5 bases and the J gene lost 7 bases, with 14 bases spanning the gap. This CDR3 is 13 amino acids long. CDR1 SGHVS and CDR2 FNYEAQ come from the germline V gene. Here the CDR3 reads CASSADTLSEAFF. The CDR3 bases are TGTGCCAGCAGCGCGGACACGTTGAGTGAAGCTTTCTTT.

This clone was detected only a few times. The same CDR3 is also encoded by other DNA sequences in this sample. The CDR3 loop reads CASSGQNEAFF. The CDR3 DNA reads TGCGCCAGCAGTGGACAGAATGAAGCTTTCTTT. The rearrangement links TRBV5-1 to TRBJ1-1; D is perhaps TRBD1 (6 bases). Trimming pared 5 bases from V and 7 bases from J, leaving 9 bases between. The germline V gene has CDR1 SGHRS and CDR2 YFSETQ. This CDR3 contains 11 residues.

This clone was found a few times. The rearrangement uses TRBV5-1 and TRBJ2-3; D is perhaps TRBD2 (6 bases). Looked up from germline, CDR1 is SGHRS and CDR2 is YFSETQ. Between the trimmed V and J ends, which lost 0 bases and 6 bases, there was a span of 14 bases. The CDR3 loop spans 15 amino acids. CDR3: CASSLGQRGGDTQYF. CDR3 coding DNA: TGCGCCAGCAGCTTGGGGCAGAGGGGAGGTGATACGCAGTATTTT.